This TCR beta chain was observed in a study of PD-1 blockade in mismatch repair-deficient tumors. Study at large: Patients had over ten mismatch repair-deficient cancer types and were previously treated and progressing.

Study-wide results and caveats: Tumor-resident clones, often undetectable pretreatment in blood, expanded then contracted after pembrolizumab.

Clones were read by immunoSEQ multiplex PCR, and TCRdb kept only the in-frame ones, dropping some. The table has about 51,000 clones, around 80% seen once. Every patient had mismatch repair deficiency by PCR or immunohistochemistry. CDR3 length equals 14 residues. Germline CDR1 and CDR2: PRHDT and FYEKMQ (reference sequence). Germline trimming cut 5 bases from V and 3 bases from J; bases unmatched to any gene: 7. Points on this clone: What it binds is not known.

The sequence was collected from an adult with mismatch repair-deficient cancer. This sample comprised peripheral blood, obtained 4 weeks after starting pembrolizumab. J is TRBJ2-7 and V is TRBV13; TRBD1 matches at 7 bases. The CDR3 DNA follows: TGTGCCAGCAGCGCTAGGGGACAGAACTACGAGCAGTACTTC. This codes for CASSARGQNYEQYF.